The next 12 T cell receptor beta chains were all read from a single sample in a study of blood T cell repertoires in COVID-19 (TCRdb year 2020). Library creation used the immunoSEQ multiplex PCR assay. TCRdb took over this immuneACCESS table, retaining in-frame rearrangements with V and J assigned. Such tables are incomplete; in checked studies, under half of the missing clones stem from an unresolved V gene, and the remainder is unexplained. For this sample there are some 130,000 clones; 80% to 90% appear just once. The ten biggest clones cover 13% of the sample. The sample comprised peripheral blood. The receptors shown here come from a human donor in a cohort sampled during active COVID-19.

This chain connects TRBV5-8 to TRBJ1-1; D may be TRBD1 (5 bases). Germline-derived CDR1 and CDR2 are SGHTS and YDEGEE. With 6 bases removed from V and 4 bases from J, the gap between germline ends came to 19 bases. The CDR3 consists of 15 residues. CDR3 amino acids: CASNFGLTGGTEAFF. The CDR3 DNA sequence: TGTGCCAGCAATTTTGGTTTGACCGGGGGCACTGAAGCTTTCTTT.

The chain employs TRBV9 and TRBJ2-7; possibly TRBD2 for D (5 bases). The CDR3 spans 15 residues. Trimming shortened V by 3 bases and J by 0 bases, and 13 bases separated the two germline ends. Germline CDR1 reads SGDLS; CDR2 reads YYNGEE. CDR3 sequence: CASSAGGSSSYEQYF. For the CDR3, the DNA is TGTGCCAGCAGCGCCGGAGGATCCAGCTCCTACGAGCAGTACTTC.

The sample holds one count of this clone. The rearrangement joins TRBV5-1 to TRBJ2-7, with D perhaps TRBD1 (6 bases). The CDR3 sequence is 17 residues long. Per the germline V gene, CDR1 is SGHRS and CDR2 is YFSETQ. V lost 0 bases and J 2 bases, leaving 18 bases between the germline ends. CDR3 DNA: TGCGCCAGCAGCTTGGACAGGGCCAGGAAGGGTACCTACGAGCAGTACTTC. It codes for CASSLDRARKGTYEQYF.

Remarks on this clone: Other DNA sequences in the sample encode the same CDR3. The chain couples TRBV12-3 or TRBV12-4 to TRBJ1-1; no firm D call. Between the trimmed V and J ends, which lost 1 base and 1 base, there was a span of 4 bases. The CDR3 contains 13 residues. The CDR3 sequence is CASSLGQNTEAFF. CDR3 bases: TGTGCCAGCAGTTTAGGGCAGAACACTGAAGCTTTCTTT.

There are a few counts of this clone. J is TRBJ1-2 and V is TRBV29-1; 11 bases map to TRBD1. Trimming took 6 bases from V and 7 from J; bases not matched to a gene: 7. CDR3 size: 13 residues. The germline CDR1 and CDR2 sequences are SQVTM and ANQGSEA. This CDR3 reads CSVGQGALGGYTF. In DNA, the CDR3 is TGCAGCGTCGGACAGGGGGCGCTGGGTGGCTACACCTTC.

The chain joins TRBV21-1 to TRBJ2-7; the table's D call TRBD2 went unverified against the DNA. TRBV21-1 is recorded as a pseudogene. This CDR3 has 11 residues. The CDR3 bases are TGTGCCAGTCCTCCCGAGGACGAGCAGTACTTC. Translation: CASPPEDEQYF.

The V call is TRBV2, the J call TRBJ1-1, with D unclear. The CDR3 runs 12 residues. The V and J ends lost 7 bases and 4 bases respectively, with 10 bases between them. Germline V CDR1 and CDR2: SNHLY, FYNNEI. The CDR3 sequence: CASKYGSTEAFF. CDR3 in DNA: TGTGCCAGCAAATACGGGTCCACTGAAGCTTTCTTT.

This sequence joins TRBV18 and TRBJ1-4; TRBD1 matches at 7 bases. Trimming at V came to 4 bases and at J to 0 bases, leaving 5 bases not matched to a gene. Germline CDR1 is KGHSH and CDR2 is LQKENI. The CDR3 consists of 16 residues. The CDR3 loop is CASSLRDSTTNEKLFF. CDR3 sequence (DNA): TGTGCCAGCTCACTCCGGGACAGCACAACTAATGAAAAACTGTTTTTT.

The gene calls are TRBV5-4 and TRBJ2-3; 10 bases map to TRBD2. Looked up from germline, CDR1 is SGHNT and CDR2 is YYREEE (reference sequence). The trim removed 0 bases at V and 0 bases at J, leaving 7 bases unmatched. This CDR3 is built from 18 residues. The CDR3 sequence is CASSLGASGGASTDTQYF. CDR3 DNA: TGTGCCAGCAGCTTGGGGGCTAGCGGGGGTGCTAGCACAGATACGCAGTATTTT.

The sample holds a few counts of this clone. V is TRBV7-6 and J is TRBJ1-4, with TRBD1 matching over 9 bases. CDR3 length equals 17 residues. The trim removed 1 base at V and 5 bases at J, leaving 8 bases unmatched. Germline values: CDR1 SGHVS, CDR2 FNYEAQ. CDR3: CASSLEQGADLNEKLFF. The CDR3 DNA reads TGTGCCAGCAGCTTAGAACAGGGGGCCGATTTGAATGAAAAACTGTTTTTT.

Regarding this clone: This sample also contains other DNA sequences that code for the same CDR3. This chain links TRBV7-8 with TRBJ1-5, with 7 bases fitting TRBD1. V lost 3 bases to trimming and J lost 7 bases; unmatched junction nucleotides: 9. From germline, CDR1 is SGHVS and CDR2 FQNEAQ. The CDR3 is 15 amino acids. CDR3 loop: CASSFFDRVGQPQHF. The CDR3 DNA follows: TGTGCCAGCAGCTTCTTCGACAGGGTAGGGCAGCCCCAGCATTTT.

This clone appeared once. The chain recombines TRBV12-3 or TRBV12-4 with TRBJ2-5; D perhaps matches TRBD1 (7 bases). The CDR3 consists of 13 residues. Trimming cost V 6 bases and J 5 bases, with 13 bases left between them. For the CDR3, the DNA is TGTGCCAGCAGCCAGACAGGGAGGGAGACCCAGTACTTC. It codes for CASSQTGRETQYF.